The 20 T cell receptor beta chains reported below all come from one sample, sequenced in a study of cytomegalovirus exposure and HLA in healthy donors. Use of 60 Vbeta and 13 Jbeta primers characterized the PCR. Data came from immunoSEQ multiplex PCR; TCRdb stores just in-frame clones and leaves some out. The repertoire has 190,000 or so clones, roughly 77% of them found once; the top ten carry more than 0.35%. The sequencing sample was made of PBMCs. Receptors were obtained from a male donor in good health and CMV-seropositive.

J is TRBJ2-7 and V is TRBV5-1, with 8 bases lining up with TRBD1. The CDR3 sequence is 15 residues long. The trim removed 0 bases at V and 5 bases at J, leaving 7 bases unmatched. CDR1 SGHRS and CDR2 YFSETQ come from the germline V gene. In DNA, the CDR3 is TGCGCCAGCAGCTTGGAAGGGACAGGCCGGAACGAGCAGTACTTC. Its translation is CASSLEGTGRNEQYF.

The rearrangement links TRBV11-2 to TRBJ2-5; D possibly corresponds to TRBD2 (7 bases). The CDR3 runs 17 residues. Germline CDR1 SGHAT, CDR2 FQNNGV. V lost 3 bases and J lost 1, with 18 bases in between. CDR3 region: CASSFHRGLAVQETQYF. Written as DNA, the CDR3 is TGTGCCAGCAGCTTCCATCGGGGGCTAGCGGTCCAAGAGACCCAGTACTTC.

J is TRBJ1-1 and V is TRBV18; TRBD1 is a possible D gene (5 bases). Per the germline V gene, CDR1 is KGHSH and CDR2 is LQKENI. The CDR3 consists of 15 residues. Trimming removed 3 bases at V and 0 bases at J, with 11 bases between. CDR3 protein: CASSPFKTVNTEAFF. CDR3 bases: TGTGCCAGCTCACCCTTTAAGACAGTGAACACTGAAGCTTTCTTT.

The sample holds one count of this clone. The chain couples TRBV29-1 to TRBJ2-1, with 9 bases fitting TRBD2. In germline, CDR1 is SQVTM, CDR2 ANQGSEA. The CDR3 spans 13 residues. Unmatched junction bases numbered 7, after V lost 7 bases and J lost 6 bases. CDR3 loop: CSATLAGLNEQFF. CDR3 nucleotide sequence: TGCAGCGCTACTCTAGCGGGGCTCAATGAGCAGTTCTTC.

The rearrangement links TRBV28 to TRBJ2-7, with no clear D. Trimming removed 6 bases from V and 0 bases from J, with 9 bases in between. The germline gives CDR1 MDHEN, CDR2 SYDVKM. This CDR3 has 13 residues. The CDR3 nucleotides read TGTGCCAGCAGACGACTTGACTCCTACGAGCAGTACTTC. Its translation is CASRRLDSYEQYF.

The V call is TRBV7-2, the J call TRBJ1-4, with D maybe TRBD1 (5 bases). The CDR3 runs 15 residues. Germline V lookup: CDR1 SGHTA, CDR2 FQGNSA. V lost 3 bases and J 4 bases, leaving 12 bases between the germline ends. CDR3: CASSFRRGGNEKLFF. Written as DNA, the CDR3 is TGTGCCAGCAGCTTCCGTCGGGGGGGTAATGAAAAACTGTTTTTT.

The chain links TRBV7-3 to TRBJ1-1; 9 bases are shared with TRBD1. The CDR3 is made up of 16 amino acids. Germline assignment: CDR1 SGHTA and CDR2 FQGTGA. After removal of 5 bases from V and 5 bases from J, the junction contained 12 bases not matched to a gene. The CDR3: CASSITGGALQTEAFF. The CDR3 coding sequence is TGTGCCAGCAGCATTACAGGGGGCGCGTTGCAAACTGAAGCTTTCTTT.

The CDR3 bases are TGTGCCAGCAGCTCCGGACAGGGGATGGAAGAGACCCAGTACTTC. Translating it yields CASSSGQGMEETQYF. The chain couples TRBV7-3 to TRBJ2-5; 9 bases map to TRBD1. With 4 bases clipped from V and 3 bases from J, the junction kept 6 bases outside the gene matches. The CDR3 spans 15 residues. CDR1 and CDR2 (germline): SGHTA, FQGTGA.

The V and J genes are TRBV12-5 and TRBJ1-1; D gene uncertain. The CDR3 is 14 residues long. With 7 bases removed from V and 5 bases from J, the gap between germline ends came to 17 bases. Germline CDR1 and CDR2: LGHNT and FRNRAP. CDR3 in amino acids: CASANLGEKTEAFF. The CDR3 nucleotides are TGTGCTAGTGCAAACCTCGGGGAAAAGACTGAAGCTTTCTTT.

Points on this clone: Germline is not matched at one junction end, which may reflect a read error. The rearrangement joins TRBV28 to TRBJ2-7; TRBD2 aligns across 12 bases. CDR1 is MDHEN, CDR2 SYDVKM, per germline. CDR3 length: 14 amino acids. As DNA, the CDR3 is TGTGCCAGCAGTCCCACGGGACTAGCGGGCCAAGAGAGGTTC. Its protein product is CASSPTGLAGQERF.

This chain uses TRBV27 with TRBJ2-1; 7 bases match TRBD2. The CDR3 totals 15 residues. The germline V gene has CDR1 MNHEY and CDR2 SMNVEV (reference sequence). The junction had 6 bases not matched to a gene; V was cut back by 5 bases and J by 2 bases. CDR3 amino acids: CASSKAGVTYNEQFF. CDR3 in DNA: TGTGCCAGCAGTAAGGCGGGGGTCACCTACAATGAGCAGTTCTTC.

The chain joins TRBV7-3 to TRBJ2-2, with D perhaps TRBD1 (6 bases). V lost 4 bases and J lost 6, with 9 bases in between. Germline CDR1 and CDR2: SGHTA and FQGTGA. The CDR3 runs 13 residues. This CDR3 is CASSSTGSGELFF. The DNA of the CDR3 is TGTGCCAGCAGCTCTACAGGGTCCGGGGAGCTGTTTTTT.

The chain links TRBV6-6 to TRBJ2-1; 8 nucleotides line up with TRBD2. CDR1 MNHNY and CDR2 SVGAGI come from the germline V gene (reference sequence). The CDR3 has 14 amino acids. After removal of 0 bases from V and 5 bases from J, the junction contained 0 bases not matched to a gene. CDR3 sequence (DNA): TGTGCCAGCAGTTACTCGGGACTAGACAATGAGCAGTTCTTC. Translation: CASSYSGLDNEQFF.

This clone showed up just once. The sample contains more than one DNA sequence encoding this CDR3. This chain connects TRBV6-5 to TRBJ1-5, with TRBD1 identical over 7 bases. Germline V gives CDR1 MNHEY, CDR2 SVGAGI. This CDR3 is 15 amino acids long. V was pared by 6 bases and J by 2 bases, with 7 bases of the junction left unmatched. CDR3 sequence reads: CASSRAGQGNQPQHF. As DNA, the CDR3 is TGTGCCAGCAGCCGGGCCGGACAGGGCAATCAGCCCCAGCATTTT.

This clone was observed a few times. CDR3 DNA: TGTGCCAGCTCTAAGGGGGCAGAAAGCAATCAGCCCCAGCATTTT. This translates into CASSKGAESNQPQHF. The rearrangement joins TRBV30 to TRBJ1-5; 7 bases are a match to TRBD1. The CDR3 is made up of 15 amino acids. CDR1 GTSNPN and CDR2 SVGIG come from the germline V gene (reference sequence). The J segment lost 1 base and the V segment lost 8 bases, leaving 11 bases of the junction unmatched.

The chain has TRBV5-5 and TRBJ1-6, with unresolved D. The CDR3 is made up of 15 amino acids. Looked up from germline, CDR1 is SGHKS and CDR2 is YYEKEE (reference sequence). V was shortened by 0 bases and J by 9 bases, with 13 bases between the two germline ends. This CDR3 reads CASSLDGSSGSPLHF. For the CDR3, the DNA is TGTGCCAGCAGCTTGGACGGCAGCAGCGGTTCACCCCTCCACTTT.

The rearrangement links TRBV19 to TRBJ1-6, with TRBD1 matching over 10 bases. J was trimmed by 6 bases and V by 5 bases; bases with no gene match: 4. Germline CDR1 is LNHDA and CDR2 is SQIVND (reference sequence). The CDR3 is 15 residues long. Written as DNA, the CDR3 is TGTGCCAGTAGTCTCGACAGGGGGCTTAATTCACCCCTCCACTTT. Amino acids: CASSLDRGLNSPLHF. The whole variable domain, remainder taken from reference TRBV19 and TRBJ1-6, is DGGITQSPKYLFRKEGQNVTLSCEQNLNHDAMYWYRQDPGQGLRLIYYSQIVNDFQKGDIAEGYSVSREKKESFPLTVTSAQKNPTAFYLCASSLDRGLNSPLHFGNGTRLTVT.

The genes are TRBV6-1 and TRBJ2-1, with D unclear. The CDR3 length is 15 residues. The germline V gene has CDR1 MNHNS and CDR2 SASEGT. The V end lost 5 bases, the J end lost 9 bases, and 20 bases lay between the germline ends. CDR3 protein: CASSLHPNLVLEQFF. CDR3 bases: TGTGCCAGCAGTTTACATCCCAATCTAGTGCTTGAGCAGTTCTTC.

The V and J genes are TRBV7-6 and TRBJ1-1, with D tentatively TRBD1 (6 bases). Germline V gene lookup returns CDR1 SGHVS and CDR2 FNYEAQ. The CDR3 has 14 amino acids. V lost 5 bases to trimming and J lost 1 base, with 11 bases between them. The CDR3 spells CASSVGQQNTEAFF. The CDR3 DNA is TGTGCCAGCAGCGTCGGACAGCAGAACACTGAAGCTTTCTTT. Combining the CDR3 with reference TRBV7-6 and TRBJ1-1 gives the whole variable domain GAGVSQSPRYKVTKRGQDVALRCDPISGHVSLYWYRQALGQGPEFLTYFNYEAQQDKSGLPNDRFSAERPEGSISTLTIQRTEQRDSAMYRCASSVGQQNTEAFFGQGTRLTVV.

This clone has more than one count but fewer than ten. This rearrangement joins TRBV6-5 to TRBJ1-5; D is uncertain. The germline CDR1 and CDR2 sequences are MNHEY and SVGAGI. The CDR3 runs to 15 residues. V lost 5 bases and J 6 bases, leaving 17 bases between the germline ends. The CDR3 loop reads CASSPEPIVGQPQHF. CDR3 DNA sequence: TGTGCCAGCAGTCCCGAACCCATAGTTGGTCAGCCCCAGCATTTT.